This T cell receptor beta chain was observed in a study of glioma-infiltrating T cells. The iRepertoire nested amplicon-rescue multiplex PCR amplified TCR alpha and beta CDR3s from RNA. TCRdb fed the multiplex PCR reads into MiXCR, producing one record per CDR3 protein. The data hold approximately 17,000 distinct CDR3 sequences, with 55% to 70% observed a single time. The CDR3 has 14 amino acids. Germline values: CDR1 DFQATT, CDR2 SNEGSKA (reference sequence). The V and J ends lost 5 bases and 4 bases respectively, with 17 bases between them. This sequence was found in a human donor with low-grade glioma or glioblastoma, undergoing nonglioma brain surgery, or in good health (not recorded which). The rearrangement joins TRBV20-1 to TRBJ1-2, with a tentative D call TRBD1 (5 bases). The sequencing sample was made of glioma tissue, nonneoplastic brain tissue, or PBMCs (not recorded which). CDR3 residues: CSAGKAGAGYGYTF. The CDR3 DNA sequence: TGCAGTGCTGGAAAAGCCGGGGCGGGCTATGGCTACACCTTC.